Following are 15 T cell receptor beta chains from one sample sequenced in a study of blood T cell repertoires in COVID-19. Sequencing used immunoSEQ multiplex PCR; TCRdb keeps in-frame clones, though not all of them. The repertoire holds 150,000 to 200,000 clones, 70% to 85% seen once, with approximately 12% in the top ten. The sample consisted of PBMCs or T cells enriched from blood (not recorded which). These TCRs come from a middle-aged man who had recovered from COVID-19.

The chain carries TRBV19 and TRBJ1-5; D ambiguous. The CDR3 has 10 amino acids. Trimming stripped 7 bases from V and 6 bases from J, with 4 bases between. Germline V gene data show CDR1 as LNHDA and CDR2 as SQIVND (reference sequence). The CDR3 region is CASNLQPQHF. CDR3 DNA sequence: TGTGCCAGTAATCTTCAGCCCCAGCATTTT.

The CDR3 loop is CASSRRDRGAGNTEAFF. For the CDR3, the DNA is TGTGCCAGTAGCCGCCGGGACAGGGGAGCGGGGAACACTGAAGCTTTCTTT. This chain connects TRBV19 to TRBJ1-1; 10 nucleotides match TRBD1. CDR1 and CDR2 (germline): LNHDA, SQIVND (reference sequence). The V gene end was trimmed by 6 bases and the J gene end by 1 base; junction bases not matched to a gene: 11. CDR3 length: 17 residues.

In its sample, this clone was seen once. The chain employs TRBV7-9 and TRBJ2-5, with D uncertain. Germline values: CDR1 SEHNR, CDR2 FQNEAQ (reference sequence). The CDR3 sequence is 16 residues long. Trimming cost V 3 bases and J 2 bases, with 16 bases left between them. The CDR3 loop reads CASSFSATGGQETQYF. Here the CDR3 DNA reads TGTGCCAGCAGCTTCTCGGCGACCGGCGGACAAGAGACCCAGTACTTC.

CDR3: CASSGGPINEQFF. CDR3 DNA: TGTGCCAGTAGCGGGGGGCCCATTAATGAGCAGTTCTTC. The rearrangement links TRBV19 to TRBJ2-1; possible D gene TRBD2, 7 bases. The CDR3 loop spans 13 amino acids. CDR1 LNHDA and CDR2 SQIVND come from the germline V gene (reference sequence). The ends were cut back, 6 bases at V and 7 bases at J, with 13 bases in the middle.

The V and J genes are TRBV6-5 and TRBJ1-2; D not certain. CDR3 length equals 15 residues. Germline V CDR1 and CDR2: MNHEY, SVGAGI. The V gene lost 4 bases and the J gene lost 4 bases, with 16 bases spanning the gap. As DNA, the CDR3 is TGTGCCAGCAGTTCTCCTCATTCGGGAGTCTATGGCTACACCTTC. As protein: CASSSPHSGVYGYTF.

The CDR3 nucleotides read TGTGCCAGCAGGTCTCTCGACAGGACATACGAGCAGTACTTC. This gives the protein CASRSLDRTYEQYF. The chain recombines TRBV6-5 with TRBJ2-7; D perhaps matches TRBD1 (6 bases). The germline gives CDR1 MNHEY, CDR2 SVGAGI. The germline V and J ends were trimmed by 6 bases and 4 bases, with 16 bases remaining between them. The CDR3 spans 14 residues.

In its sample, this clone was seen a few times. The chain joins TRBV7-9 to TRBJ2-4; TRBD1 matches at 8 bases. V lost 3 bases, J lost 0 bases, and 4 bases stayed unmatched. The germline V gene has CDR1 SEHNR and CDR2 FQNEAQ (reference sequence). The CDR3 spans 16 residues. The CDR3 loop reads CASSFGTGLAKNIQYF. The CDR3 nucleotides read TGTGCCAGCAGCTTCGGGACAGGCCTAGCCAAAAACATTCAGTACTTC.

V usage is TRBV10-1 and J usage is TRBJ1-1, with a tentative D call TRBD1 (5 bases). V lost 5 bases and J 2 bases, leaving 9 bases between the germline ends. The CDR3 is 13 residues long. The germline CDR1 and CDR2 sequences are WNHNN and SYGVQD (reference sequence). The DNA of the CDR3 is TGCGCCAGCAGTTGGGGGGGTAACACTGAAGCTTTCTTT. Protein sequence: CASSWGGNTEAFF.

The V gene is TRBV25-1, the J gene TRBJ2-2; D is perhaps TRBD2 (7 bases). The germline V and J ends were trimmed by 5 bases and 10 bases, with 14 bases remaining between them. This CDR3 has 13 residues. Germline V gene lookup returns CDR1 MGHDK and CDR2 SYGVNS. The CDR3 protein is CASSLPGGQELFF. CDR3 in DNA: TGTGCCAGCAGTCTTCCCGGGGGGCAGGAGCTGTTTTTT.

This chain links TRBV7-9 with TRBJ1-2, with D unresolved. This CDR3 comprises 15 residues. Deletions cut 1 base from V and 0 bases from J, with 9 bases between. Germline-derived CDR1 and CDR2 are SEHNR and FQNEAQ (reference sequence). The CDR3 DNA sequence: TGTGCCAGCAGCTTAGAGACTGCACCTAACTATGGCTACACCTTC. It is translated as CASSLETAPNYGYTF.

Worth noting for this clone: A read error may produce the germline difference seen at one junction end. The V gene is TRBV4-1, the J gene TRBJ2-7, with D possibly matching TRBD2 (6 bases). The CDR3 totals 14 residues. Germline CDR1 and CDR2: MGHRA and YSYEKL. The CDR3 nucleotides read TGCGCCAGCAGCCAAGCGGAGGCTAGCGCCTTCTTTGACTTC. Protein product: CASSQAEASAFFDF.

V usage is TRBV4-1 and J usage is TRBJ2-5; D possibly corresponds to TRBD2 (6 bases). The CDR3 runs to 15 residues. Between the trimmed V and J ends, which lost 1 base and 0 bases, there was a span of 9 bases. From germline, CDR1 is MGHRA and CDR2 YSYEKL. CDR3 sequence reads: CASSQAGGNQETQYF. The DNA for the CDR3 is TGCGCCAGCAGCCAAGCTGGGGGGAACCAAGAGACCCAGTACTTC.

CDR3 region: CASSHGLREQYF. The DNA for the CDR3 is TGTGCCAGCAGCCACGGGTTGCGCGAGCAGTACTTC. The chain carries TRBV7-6 and TRBJ2-7; D not certain. V lost 5 bases to trimming and J lost 6 bases, with 11 bases between them. The CDR3 runs to 12 residues. Germline V lookup: CDR1 SGHVS, CDR2 FNYEAQ.

This chain joins TRBV4-1 and TRBJ2-2; D uncertain. Germline V gives CDR1 MGHRA, CDR2 YSYEKL. The CDR3 contains 17 residues. Trimming pared 0 bases from V and 0 bases from J, leaving 11 bases between. The CDR3 spells CASSQDFAVANTGELFF. The CDR3 region has the DNA TGCGCCAGCAGCCAAGATTTCGCAGTGGCGAACACCGGGGAGCTGTTTTTT.

This chain connects TRBV28 to TRBJ2-7, with D maybe TRBD1 (6 bases). This CDR3 is built from 13 residues. V shed 7 bases and J shed 5 bases, with 15 bases lying between them. In germline, CDR1 is MDHEN, CDR2 SYDVKM. In DNA, the CDR3 is TGTGCCAGCAAGGCCCCGGACAGAAACGAGCAGTACTTC. Translating it yields CASKAPDRNEQYF.